Following are 27 T cell receptor beta chains from one sample sequenced in a study of response to subunit inactivated influenza vaccine. TCRdb used MiXCR to reprocess the RT-PCR reads, holding one entry per CDR3 protein. The table lists approximately 500,000 distinct CDR3 sequences, roughly 25% of them singletons, with under 3.5% in the top ten. These data were likewise used in another study, on T cells expressing NK-cell markers. That work states: In generating TCR beta cDNA, 5'RACE template switching with UMIs was used.

This sample comprised CD4+ T cells sorted from PBMCs, obtained 11 to 12 days after vaccination. Source of these receptors: a man between 45 and 60 years old who received an inactivated influenza vaccine.

This clonotype occurred a few times. CDR3 amino acids: CASSLPVGEPQHF. Written as DNA, the CDR3 is TGTGCCAGCAGTTTACCGGTTGGCGAGCCCCAGCATTTT. This rearrangement joins TRBV12-3 or TRBV12-4 to TRBJ1-5, with D uncertain. Between the trimmed V and J ends, which lost 2 bases and 8 bases, there was a span of 10 bases. The CDR3 is made up of 13 amino acids.

This clonotype appeared a few times. The chain couples TRBV7-9 to TRBJ2-7; D unresolved. V was cut by 5 bases and J by 0 bases, with 11 bases left in between. From germline, CDR1 is SEHNR and CDR2 FQNEAQ (reference sequence). The CDR3 has 14 amino acids. CDR3 DNA: TGTGCCAGCAGCAAACCCCTTAGCTCCTACGAGCAGTACTTC. Residues: CASSKPLSSYEQYF.

This clonotype was observed at least ten times. V usage is TRBV12-3 or TRBV12-4 and J usage is TRBJ2-3, with 10 bases lining up with TRBD2. Germline trimming cut 3 bases from V and 6 bases from J; bases unmatched to any gene: 9. The CDR3 consists of 16 residues. The CDR3 here is CASSFMASGRSDTQYF. In DNA, the CDR3 is TGTGCCAGCAGTTTCATGGCTAGCGGGAGATCTGATACGCAGTATTTT.

This chain uses TRBV5-4 with TRBJ2-4; no firm D call. Per the germline V gene, CDR1 is SGHNT and CDR2 is YYREEE (reference sequence). This CDR3 spans 14 amino acids. V was clipped by 1 base and J by 2 bases, with 7 bases between them. CDR3 DNA sequence: TGTGCCAGCAGCTTGAGGAGTTCCAAAAACATTCAGTACTTC. It yields the protein CASSLRSSKNIQYF.

The chain is built from TRBV5-6 and TRBJ2-7, with 9 bases lining up with TRBD1. V lost 4 bases and J lost 4; bases outside the gene matches: 9. CDR1 SGHDT and CDR2 YYEEEE come from the germline V gene. This CDR3 is 15 amino acids long. CDR3 loop: CASSTVTGGLYEQYF. In nucleotides, the CDR3 is TGTGCCAGCAGCACCGTGACAGGGGGTCTGTACGAGCAGTACTTC.

The genes are TRBV15 and TRBJ1-1, with D tentatively TRBD1 (6 bases). The CDR3 sequence is 16 residues long. Trimming shortened V by 0 bases and J by 3 bases, and 14 bases separated the two germline ends. Germline-derived CDR1 and CDR2 are LNHNV and YYDKDF (reference sequence). DNA of the CDR3: TGTGCCACCAGCAGAGATTACGGGGACACGTACACTGAAGCTTTCTTT. Translation gives CATSRDYGDTYTEAFF.

The chain carries TRBV30 and TRBJ2-2; a possible D gene is TRBD2 (6 bases). Germline CDR1 and CDR2: GTSNPN and SVGIG (reference sequence). V lost 3 bases, J lost 6 bases, and 17 bases lay in between. This CDR3 contains 15 residues. This CDR3 is CAWRSGGVKSGELFF. The CDR3 DNA is TGTGCCTGGAGATCTGGCGGGGTTAAATCCGGGGAGCTGTTTTTT.

The chain couples TRBV7-2 to TRBJ1-5; the D is unclear. CDR3 length: 13 residues. Germline loops: CDR1 SGHTA, CDR2 FQGNSA. Trimming took 2 bases from V and 11 from J, leaving 13 bases between them. The CDR3 here is CASSLSRFRAQHF. The DNA of the CDR3 is TGTGCCAGCAGCTTAAGCAGGTTTCGAGCCCAGCATTTT. The variable domain in full, completed from reference TRBV7-2 and TRBJ1-5, reads GAGVSQSPSNKVTEKGKDVELRCDPISGHTALYWYRQSLGQGLEFLIYFQGNSAPDKSGLPSDRFSAERTGGSVSTLTIQRTQQEDSAVYLCASSLSRFRAQHFGDGTRLSIL.

The chain carries TRBV6-5 and TRBJ2-7; 9 bases are a match to TRBD1. This CDR3 contains 16 residues. Germline assignment: CDR1 MNHEY and CDR2 SVGAGI. Losses at the gene ends were 2 bases for V and 1 base for J; bases not matched to a gene: 6. This CDR3 is CASSYPDRGISYEQYF. DNA of the CDR3: TGTGCCAGCAGTTACCCAGACAGGGGGATATCCTACGAGCAGTACTTC.

V gene TRBV10-3 combines with J gene TRBJ1-1; D uncertain. V gave up 7 bases and J gave up 3 bases, with 6 bases separating them. The CDR3 is 11 amino acids. CDR1 and CDR2 from the germline V gene are ENHRY and SYGVKD. The CDR3 loop is CAIKQDTEAFF. CDR3 in DNA: TGTGCCATCAAGCAGGACACTGAAGCTTTCTTT.

V and J are TRBV20-1 and TRBJ2-2; tentatively, D is TRBD2 (7 bases). This CDR3 is 18 amino acids long. Germline values: CDR1 DFQATT, CDR2 SNEGSKA (reference sequence). V was trimmed by 0 bases and J by 0 bases, leaving 17 bases between them. Written as DNA, the CDR3 is TGCAGTGCTAGAGATACTGGGCGGCGGGGGCCGAACACCGGGGAGCTGTTTTTT. Its protein is CSARDTGRRGPNTGELFF.

This clonotype was counted a few times. For the CDR3, the DNA is TGTGCCAGCAGCTCGCAAACAGGGTACAATGAGCAGTTCTTC. As protein: CASSSQTGYNEQFF. The chain uses TRBV7-9 and TRBJ2-1, with D perhaps matching TRBD1 (6 bases). V lost 4 bases and J 4 bases, leaving 11 bases between the germline ends. CDR1 and CDR2 (germline): SEHNR, FQNEAQ (reference sequence). The CDR3 loop spans 14 amino acids.

V and J are TRBV28 and TRBJ2-5; D possibly corresponds to TRBD2 (6 bases). Germline values: CDR1 MDHEN, CDR2 SYDVKM. This CDR3 comprises 12 residues. V dropped 9 bases and J dropped 7 bases, with 15 bases sitting between them. The CDR3 reads CASLAPPGTQYF. The CDR3 DNA reads TGTGCCAGTCTAGCGCCTCCAGGGACCCAGTACTTC.

The V call is TRBV29-1, the J call TRBJ2-3; possible D gene TRBD1, 6 bases. This CDR3 has 18 residues. The germline CDR1 and CDR2 sequences are SQVTM and ANQGSEA. V lost 6 bases to trimming and J lost 0 bases, with 25 bases between them. The CDR3, as DNA: TGCAGCGTCAGTGCGATAAGGAACAGGGATACTAGCACAGATACGCAGTATTTT. Its translation is CSVSAIRNRDTSTDTQYF.

This clonotype was observed many times. CDR3 DNA sequence: TGCAGTGCTTTTACCAACTACAATGAGCAGTTCTTC. This translates into CSAFTNYNEQFF. The V and J genes are TRBV20-1 and TRBJ2-1, with D unclear. Trimming removed 5 bases from V and 3 bases from J, with 8 bases in between. CDR1 and CDR2 from the germline V gene are DFQATT and SNEGSKA (reference sequence). The CDR3 has 12 amino acids.

This chain links TRBV6-5 with TRBJ1-4; TRBD1 matches at 11 bases. The ends lost 4 bases at V and 10 bases at J; junction bases unmatched: 2. The CDR3 is 13 residues long. From germline, CDR1 is MNHEY and CDR2 SVGAGI. CDR3 in amino acids: CASSWGQGGKLFF. The CDR3 nucleotides are TGTGCCAGCAGTTGGGGACAGGGGGGAAAACTGTTTTTT.

This chain links TRBV7-3 with TRBJ2-1; D call uncertain. Deletions cut 5 bases from V and 6 bases from J, with 11 bases between. The CDR3 consists of 13 residues. Germline V CDR1 and CDR2: SGHTA, FQGTGA. DNA for the CDR3: TGTGCCAGCAGCGATGGACGGAGCAATGAGCAGTTCTTC. It codes for CASSDGRSNEQFF.

J is TRBJ2-7 and V is TRBV2; D not resolved. Trimming shortened V by 4 bases and J by 0 bases, and 13 bases separated the two germline ends. The CDR3 runs 15 residues. CDR1 and CDR2 from the germline V gene are SNHLY and FYNNEI. The CDR3 nucleotides read TGTGCCAGCAGTGTTGGTAGCTCTTACTCCTACGAGCAGTACTTC. Residues: CASSVGSSYSYEQYF.

This clonotype has just a few counts. J is TRBJ2-3 and V is TRBV6-5; 7 nucleotides agree with TRBD1. The CDR3 extends over 15 amino acids. Germline V gene lookup returns CDR1 MNHEY and CDR2 SVGAGI. The ends lost 2 bases at V and 5 bases at J; junction bases unmatched: 7. CDR3 protein: CASSYPTGSRDTQYF. DNA of the CDR3: TGTGCCAGCAGTTACCCGACAGGGAGTCGAGATACGCAGTATTTT.

This clonotype was found a few times. The chain uses TRBV9 and TRBJ2-3; D is unclear. V was clipped by 0 bases and J by 9 bases, with 8 bases between them. CDR1 and CDR2 from the germline V gene are SGDLS and YYNGEE. This CDR3 is 12 amino acids long. CDR3 sequence reads: CASSVEVATQYF. Written as DNA, the CDR3 is TGTGCCAGCAGCGTAGAGGTCGCAACGCAGTATTTT.

This chain links TRBV12-3 or TRBV12-4 with TRBJ1-2; D unclear. The CDR3 is 13 residues long. V was shortened by 5 bases and J by 7 bases, with 14 bases between the two germline ends. CDR3 DNA: TGTGCCAGCAGTACACGTGGGTCCGGTGGCTACACCTTC. Encoded protein: CASSTRGSGGYTF.

The table lists this clonotype with a few counts. The rearrangement uses TRBV12-3 or TRBV12-4 and TRBJ2-1; 10 bases are shared with TRBD1. CDR3 size: 14 residues. V was pared by 8 bases and J by 5 bases, with 6 bases of the junction left unmatched. In nucleotides, the CDR3 is TGTGCCAGCCAGCCCGGGACAGGGGACAATGAGCAGTTCTTC. Its translation: CASQPGTGDNEQFF.

A word on this clonotype: A much larger clonotype is one base distant, so this may be a read error. V gene TRBV12-3 or TRBV12-4 combines with J gene TRBJ1-2; D is possibly TRBD1 (6 bases). This CDR3 is built from 14 residues. V lost 0 bases and J 13 bases, leaving 18 bases between the germline ends. In DNA form, the CDR3 reads TGTGCCAGCAGTTTAGCCGCCGGACAGAGCTGGCTCACCTTC. Its protein product is CASSLAAGQSWLTF.

This clonotype was detected only a few times. The gene calls are TRBV7-8 and TRBJ2-1; D possibly corresponds to TRBD2 (7 bases). The CDR3 extends over 16 amino acids. The germline V gene encodes CDR1 SGHVS and CDR2 FQNEAQ. V was clipped by 5 bases and J by 2 bases, with 16 bases between them. The CDR3 DNA follows: TGTGCCAGCAGCCCGGGCACGGGGGGCACCTACAATGAGCAGTTCTTC. This gives the protein CASSPGTGGTYNEQFF.

The chain combines TRBV6-2 or TRBV6-3 with TRBJ1-1; a possible D gene is TRBD1 (5 bases). The germline gives CDR1 MNHEY, CDR2 SVGEGT. CDR3 length: 15 amino acids. Trimming took 7 bases from V and 1 from J, leaving 16 bases between them. The CDR3 coding sequence is TGTGCCAGCACCTTCCGGGGGTCTAAGAACACTGAAGCTTTCTTT. Translated: CASTFRGSKNTEAFF.

The genes are TRBV20-1 and TRBJ2-1, with 7 bases lining up with TRBD2. This CDR3 region has 11 residues. Per germline, CDR1 DFQATT and CDR2 SNEGSKA (reference sequence). With V trimmed by 3 bases and J by 10 bases, 3 bases remained unmatched. In DNA, the CDR3 is TGCAGTGCTAGTACCGGGAGGGAGCAGTTCTTC. As protein: CSASTGREQFF.

The J gene is TRBJ2-7, the V gene TRBV27; 7 bases line up with TRBD1. This CDR3 region has 16 residues. Per germline, CDR1 MNHEY and CDR2 SMNVEV (reference sequence). With V trimmed by 0 bases and J by 0 bases, 5 bases remained unmatched. In DNA, the CDR3 is TGTGCCAGCAGTTTATCGACAGGGTTGACCTCCTACGAGCAGTACTTC. It encodes CASSLSTGLTSYEQYF.